This TCR beta chain is drawn from a study of shared clonotypes between healthy human individuals. Study outcomes and limitations: Sample collection involved blood only; tissue repertoires are likely different.

Several immunoSEQ plates held equal portions of the genomic DNA taken from each subset. Authors' processing steps: Junction-only immunoSEQ data arrived without quality scores, meaning filtering differed. The table came from immunoSEQ multiplex PCR; TCRdb's copy has only in-frame clones and leaves some out. V and J calls and clone size are copied from that table; D and trimming were computed from the DNA. Here the sample spans roughly 2.6 million clones, around nine tenths being singletons. A note on this clone: Its specificity is unknown.

The sequence came from a man between 18 and 35 years old in good health. The sample was naive CD4+ T cells sorted from blood. Documented subset: CD45RA+ positively selected.

The DNA for the CDR3 is TGCGCCAGCAGCCAAGGCCAGGGAAAGACAGATACGCAGTATTTT. Translating gives CASSQGQGKTDTQYF. V is TRBV4-1 and J is TRBJ2-3, with D possibly matching TRBD1 (5 bases). Germline CDR1 reads MGHRA; CDR2 reads YSYEKL. V was shortened by 1 base and J by 3 bases, with 11 bases between the two germline ends. This CDR3 comprises 15 residues.